This TCR beta chain was sequenced in a study of spatial heterogeneity in lung cancer. Study as a whole: Alpha-chain sequences were consistently detected less often than beta-chain sequences.

Study results and caveats: Tumor mutation counts were tracked by expanded intratumoral alpha and beta TCR counts.

The CDR3 totals 17 residues. J was trimmed by 6 bases and V by 1 base; bases with no gene match: 9. Germline V gene sequence: CDR1 PRHDT, CDR2 FYEKMQ (reference sequence). Documented time point: sample taken at primary tumor resection. This clonotype was picked up a small number of times. Its antigen is currently unknown. Unique molecular identifiers tagged every individual TCR cDNA molecule. TCRdb redid the calling of the 5' RACE reads with MiXCR, one entry per CDR3 protein. The sample carries more than 20,000 distinct CDR3 sequences, more than 15% recorded once. V gene TRBV13 combines with J gene TRBJ2-2, with 9 bases identical to TRBD2. Material: lung tumor tissue, obtained at surgery. This clonotype was obtained from a female donor with early-stage non-small cell lung cancer. DNA of the CDR3: TGTGCCAGCAGCTTAGCGCTAGCGGGAAATATCGCCGGGGAGCTGTTTTTT. It codes for CASSLALAGNIAGELFF.